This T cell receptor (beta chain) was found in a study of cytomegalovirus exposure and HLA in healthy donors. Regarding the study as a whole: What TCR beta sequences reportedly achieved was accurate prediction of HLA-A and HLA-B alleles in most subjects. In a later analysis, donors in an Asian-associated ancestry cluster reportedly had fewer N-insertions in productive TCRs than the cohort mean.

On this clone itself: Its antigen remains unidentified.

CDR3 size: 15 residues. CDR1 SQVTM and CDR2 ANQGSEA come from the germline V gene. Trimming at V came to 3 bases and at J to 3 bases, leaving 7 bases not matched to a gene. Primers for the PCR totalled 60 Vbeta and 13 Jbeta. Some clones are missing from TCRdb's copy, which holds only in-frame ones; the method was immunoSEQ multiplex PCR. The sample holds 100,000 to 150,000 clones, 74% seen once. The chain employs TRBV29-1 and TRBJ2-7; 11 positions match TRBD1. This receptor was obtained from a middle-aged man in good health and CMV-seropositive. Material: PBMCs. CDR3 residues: CSVDETGTGGYEQYF. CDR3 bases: TGCAGCGTTGATGAGACCGGGACAGGGGGCTACGAGCAGTACTTC.